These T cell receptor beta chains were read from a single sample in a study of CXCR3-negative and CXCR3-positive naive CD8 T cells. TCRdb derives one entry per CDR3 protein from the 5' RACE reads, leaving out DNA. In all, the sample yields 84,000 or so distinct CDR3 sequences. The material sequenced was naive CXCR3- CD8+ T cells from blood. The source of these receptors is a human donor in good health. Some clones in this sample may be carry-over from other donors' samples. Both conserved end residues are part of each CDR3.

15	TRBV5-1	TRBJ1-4	CASSPKQGWDEKLFF
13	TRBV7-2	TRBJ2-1	CASSLFGSGEQFF
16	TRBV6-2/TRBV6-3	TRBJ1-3	CASSPRDRGLGNTIYF
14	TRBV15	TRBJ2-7	CATSIPGTAYEQYF
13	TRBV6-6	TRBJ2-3	CASSYSSTDTQYF
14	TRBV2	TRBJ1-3	CASTREFSGNTIYF
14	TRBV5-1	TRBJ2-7	CASTTGTGGYEQYF
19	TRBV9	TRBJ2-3	CASSPPDRDRMTLADTQYF
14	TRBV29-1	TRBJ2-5	CSVEFRGVQETQYF
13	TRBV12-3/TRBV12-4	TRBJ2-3	CASMDSDTDTQYF